The 24 T cell receptor beta chains below all came from one sample that was sequenced in a study of beta chain features in type 1 diabetes (dated by TCRdb to the late 2010s). Library construction relied on the immunoSEQ multiplex PCR assay. The entire isolated RNA was reverse transcribed using the High Capacity cDNA Reverse Transcription Kit, and thus expressed TCRB transcripts were sequenced. TCRdb carries this immuneACCESS record with in-frame sequences only. Its versions omit some clonotypes, under half of them owing to an unresolved V gene in the studies checked, with the rest unexplained. The sample table contains some 270,000 clones; only one count was recorded for 13% to 15% of them. The ten top clones hold roughly 0.024% of the sample. The sequencing input was naive CD4+ T cells from blood. The label giving this sample's cell subset or site can be read as: true naive CD4+ T cells. These receptors all stem from a woman aged 35 to 49 in good health.

This clone occurred a few times. The gene calls are TRBV19 and TRBJ2-7, with D possibly TRBD1 on 5 matching bases. Germline V CDR1 and CDR2: LNHDA, SQIVND (reference sequence). Deletions cut 4 bases from V and 2 bases from J, with 12 bases between. This CDR3 has 14 amino acids. The CDR3 sequence: CASSTPQAAYEQYF. Here the CDR3 DNA reads TGTGCCAGTAGTACCCCACAGGCAGCCTACGAGCAGTACTTC.

This clone was counted only a few times. This chain links TRBV18 with TRBJ1-2; TRBD1 aligns across 7 bases. The CDR3 is made up of 14 amino acids. The V gene's germline CDR1 is KGHSH and CDR2 LQKENI. With 3 bases clipped from V and 3 bases from J, the junction kept 4 bases outside the gene matches. CDR3 in DNA: TGTGCCAGCTCACCTCGACAGGGCGACTATGGCTACACCTTC. It is translated as CASSPRQGDYGYTF.

This clone was detected only a few times. The chain carries TRBV6-1 and TRBJ2-4, with 9 bases fitting TRBD1. Unmatched junction bases numbered 13, after V lost 6 bases and J lost 7 bases. The V gene's germline CDR1 is MNHNS and CDR2 SASEGT. The CDR3 runs 16 residues. CDR3 DNA: TGTGCCAGCAGCGAAACCGGGACAGGGATGTGGAACATTCAGTACTTC. Encoded protein: CASSETGTGMWNIQYF.

In this sample, this clone turned up many times. The gene calls are TRBV7-2 and TRBJ1-4, with a possible D match to TRBD1 (6 bases). V was clipped by 3 bases and J by 6 bases, with 11 bases between them. Germline V lookup: CDR1 SGHTA, CDR2 FQGNSA. The length of the CDR3 is 14 residues. CDR3 loop: CASSFTGMDEKLFF. The CDR3 nucleotides are TGTGCCAGCAGCTTTACAGGGATGGATGAAAAACTGTTTTTT.

This clone was observed a few times. J is TRBJ2-5 and V is TRBV7-8; D is unclear. The CDR3 runs to 13 residues. Looked up from germline, CDR1 is SGHVS and CDR2 is FQNEAQ. Trimming took off 7 bases at V and 3 bases at J, with 12 bases between the two ends. The CDR3 nucleotides read TGTGCCAGCACCAAAATACTGGAAGAGACCCAGTACTTC. It codes for CASTKILEETQYF.

This chain links TRBV6-6 with TRBJ2-5; 11 bases are shared with TRBD2. The CDR3 consists of 16 residues. The V gene end was trimmed by 4 bases and the J gene end by 2 bases; junction bases not matched to a gene: 6. Germline loops: CDR1 MNHNY, CDR2 SVGAGI (reference sequence). The CDR3 nucleotides are TGTGCCAGCAGTTTCACTTCTAGCGGGGGGCAAGAGACCCAGTACTTC. Amino acid sequence: CASSFTSSGGQETQYF.

This clone was observed a handful of times. CDR3 DNA: TGTGCCAGCGGTCCTCGGAGGGGGGGCACTGAAGCTTTCTTT. It is translated as CASGPRRGGTEAFF. V usage is TRBV5-6 and J usage is TRBJ1-1, with D possibly being TRBD1 (6 bases). The CDR3 length is 14 residues. V dropped 7 bases and J dropped 4 bases, with 17 bases sitting between them. CDR1 SGHDT and CDR2 YYEEEE come from the germline V gene.

This clone occurred a few times. The V call is TRBV18, the J call TRBJ1-4, with 7 bases that match TRBD1. J gave up 4 bases and V 5 bases, and 7 bases lay outside the gene matches. Germline V lookup: CDR1 KGHSH, CDR2 LQKENI. The CDR3 runs to 15 residues. The CDR3 spells CASSFTGVNNEKLFF. DNA of the CDR3: TGTGCCAGCTCATTCACAGGGGTCAATAATGAAAAACTGTTTTTT.

V usage is TRBV7-2 and J usage is TRBJ2-3; 11 bases are a match to TRBD1. CDR1 is SGHTA and CDR2 is FQGNSA in the germline V gene. This CDR3 spans 15 amino acids. V was clipped by 5 bases and J by 4 bases; unmatched bases: 5. The CDR3 reads CASSQGDRGADTQYF. CDR3 sequence (DNA): TGTGCCAGCAGCCAGGGGGACAGGGGGGCAGATACGCAGTATTTT.

This clone occurred a few times. The chain links TRBV5-8 to TRBJ1-2; TRBD1 aligns across 8 bases. From germline, CDR1 is SGHTS and CDR2 YDEGEE. J lost 2 bases, V lost 6 bases, and 6 bases had no gene match. The CDR3 runs 14 residues. The chain's CDR3 is CASTSRQGNYGYTF. The CDR3 nucleotides read TGTGCCAGCACCTCCCGACAGGGGAACTATGGCTACACCTTC.

This clone showed up just a few times. The chain is built from TRBV27 and TRBJ1-2; D is unclear. This CDR3 has 18 amino acids. The germline V gene encodes CDR1 MNHEY and CDR2 SMNVEV (reference sequence). Trimming took off 3 bases at V and 2 bases at J, with 22 bases between the two ends. CDR3 residues: CASSFRPPLGRVNYGYTF. CDR3 coding DNA: TGTGCCAGCAGTTTCCGCCCCCCCCTCGGGAGGGTAAACTATGGCTACACCTTC.

The rearrangement uses TRBV7-2 and TRBJ2-3; TRBD2 agrees at 14 bases. The CDR3 totals 18 residues. The J segment lost 5 bases and the V segment lost 1 base, leaving 8 bases of the junction unmatched. Germline V lookup: CDR1 SGHTA, CDR2 FQGNSA. The CDR3 DNA is TGTGCCAGCAGCTTAGGACTAGCGGGGGGGTTGGCAGGAGATACGCAGTATTTT. This translates into CASSLGLAGGLAGDTQYF.

The chain has TRBV13 and TRBJ2-7; D might be TRBD2 (5 bases). V was cut by 2 bases and J by 0 bases, with 8 bases left in between. CDR3 length: 14 amino acids. Germline values: CDR1 PRHDT, CDR2 FYEKMQ (reference sequence). CDR3 nucleotides: TGTGCCAGCAGCTTACCGGGGAGCTCCTACGAGCAGTACTTC. It specifies CASSLPGSSYEQYF. The whole variable domain, filled in from reference TRBV13 and TRBJ2-7, reads AAGVIQSPRHLIKEKRETATLKCYPIPRHDTVYWYQQGPGQDPQFLISFYEKMQSDKGSIPDRFSAQQFSDYHSELNMSSLELGDSALYFCASSLPGSSYEQYFGPGTRLTVT.

The DNA of the CDR3 is TGTGCCAGCAGCCACCGCGCCTCGGCCAACGTCCTGACTTTC. It translates to CASSHRASANVLTF. The V call is TRBV13, the J call TRBJ2-6; D not certain. V was pared by 5 bases and J by 6 bases, with 11 bases between. This CDR3 has 14 amino acids. Looked up from germline, CDR1 is PRHDT and CDR2 is FYEKMQ (reference sequence).

This clone turned up a few times. V is TRBV5-4 and J is TRBJ2-5; 8 bases match TRBD1. Losses at the gene ends were 4 bases for V and 1 base for J; bases not matched to a gene: 9. Looked up from germline, CDR1 is SGHNT and CDR2 is YYREEE (reference sequence). This CDR3 has 16 residues. The CDR3, as DNA: TGTGCCAGCAGCCCCGGACAGGGAAGAACCCAAGAGACCCAGTACTTC. This sequence encodes CASSPGQGRTQETQYF.

This chain joins TRBV6-5 and TRBJ2-7; TRBD1 matches at 9 bases. CDR1 and CDR2 from the germline V gene are MNHEY and SVGAGI. The V segment lost 7 bases and the J segment 3 bases; nucleotides outside the gene matches: 4. The CDR3 is 13 residues long. CDR3 protein: CASTRDRVYEQYF. CDR3 sequence (DNA): TGTGCCAGCACTCGGGACAGGGTCTACGAGCAGTACTTC.

This rearrangement joins TRBV19 to TRBJ2-1; 8 positions match TRBD2. The CDR3 runs 14 residues. V lost 4 bases, J lost 4 bases, and 3 bases stayed unmatched. The germline gives CDR1 LNHDA, CDR2 SQIVND (reference sequence). CDR3 region: CASSKRGPYNEQFF. The CDR3 DNA reads as TGTGCCAGTAGTAAGCGGGGGCCGTACAATGAGCAGTTCTTC.

This clone was counted between two and nine times. The chain is built from TRBV6-5 and TRBJ2-7; D not certain. The CDR3 extends over 15 amino acids. The germline CDR1 and CDR2 sequences are MNHEY and SVGAGI. Trimming pared 0 bases from V and 3 bases from J, leaving 12 bases between. The DNA for the CDR3 is TGTGCCAGCAGTTACTCGCTAGGATTCGGCTACGAGCAGTACTTC. This gives the protein CASSYSLGFGYEQYF.

The chain recombines TRBV18 with TRBJ2-2; D is unclear. Trimming pared 2 bases from V and 1 base from J, leaving 11 bases between. In germline, CDR1 is KGHSH, CDR2 LQKENI. The CDR3 covers 16 residues. CDR3 DNA sequence: TGTGCCAGCTCACCAACAGTCCAAGGGAACACCGGGGAGCTGTTTTTT. The encoded protein is CASSPTVQGNTGELFF.

The V call is TRBV7-9, the J call TRBJ1-4, with 7 nucleotides matching TRBD1. The CDR3 has 16 residues. V was clipped by 7 bases and J by 4 bases; unmatched bases: 12. Germline-derived CDR1 and CDR2 are SEHNR and FQNEAQ (reference sequence). CDR3 bases: TGTGCCAGCACCCCTTCGTGGGGACAGCTTAATGAAAAACTGTTTTTT. Amino acids: CASTPSWGQLNEKLFF.

CDR3 coding DNA: TGCGCCAGCAGCTCCGAAACAGGGAACACTGAAGCTTTCTTT. This encodes CASSSETGNTEAFF. The chain couples TRBV5-1 to TRBJ1-1, with D perhaps TRBD1 (5 bases). Trimming pared 3 bases from V and 1 base from J, leaving 10 bases between. Germline loops: CDR1 SGHRS, CDR2 YFSETQ. The CDR3 length is 14 residues.

This clone has more than one count but fewer than ten. The rearrangement links TRBV7-2 to TRBJ2-5; TRBD1 matches 10 bases. Germline CDR1 is SGHTA and CDR2 is FQGNSA. J lost 5 bases, V lost 6 bases, and 12 bases had no gene match. This CDR3 has 16 amino acids. CDR3 sequence (DNA): TGTGCCAGCAGTCCGACAGGACAGGGGGGCTGGGAGACCCAGTACTTC. Residues: CASSPTGQGGWETQYF. Combining the CDR3 with reference TRBV7-2 and TRBJ2-5 gives the whole variable domain GAGVSQSPSNKVTEKGKDVELRCDPISGHTALYWYRQSLGQGLEFLIYFQGNSAPDKSGLPSDRFSAERTGGSVSTLTIQRTQQEDSAVYLCASSPTGQGGWETQYFGPGTRLLVL.

This clone was picked up a small number of times. The V gene is TRBV4-1, the J gene TRBJ1-4; 7 positions match TRBD1. V gave up 0 bases and J gave up 3 bases; unmatched junction bases: 10. This CDR3 is built from 18 residues. The germline CDR1 and CDR2 sequences are MGHRA and YSYEKL. The CDR3 sequence is CASSQDAPGGLANEKLFF. The CDR3 region has the DNA TGCGCCAGCAGCCAAGACGCCCCAGGGGGACTGGCTAATGAAAAACTGTTTTTT.

The chain combines TRBV9 with TRBJ1-3; D might be TRBD1 (5 bases). The V gene's germline CDR1 is SGDLS and CDR2 YYNGEE. V was trimmed by 1 base and J by 1 base, leaving 6 bases between them. The CDR3 consists of 14 residues. CDR3 amino acids: CASSVTGSGNTIYF. CDR3 sequence (DNA): TGTGCCAGCAGCGTAACAGGATCTGGAAACACCATATATTTT.